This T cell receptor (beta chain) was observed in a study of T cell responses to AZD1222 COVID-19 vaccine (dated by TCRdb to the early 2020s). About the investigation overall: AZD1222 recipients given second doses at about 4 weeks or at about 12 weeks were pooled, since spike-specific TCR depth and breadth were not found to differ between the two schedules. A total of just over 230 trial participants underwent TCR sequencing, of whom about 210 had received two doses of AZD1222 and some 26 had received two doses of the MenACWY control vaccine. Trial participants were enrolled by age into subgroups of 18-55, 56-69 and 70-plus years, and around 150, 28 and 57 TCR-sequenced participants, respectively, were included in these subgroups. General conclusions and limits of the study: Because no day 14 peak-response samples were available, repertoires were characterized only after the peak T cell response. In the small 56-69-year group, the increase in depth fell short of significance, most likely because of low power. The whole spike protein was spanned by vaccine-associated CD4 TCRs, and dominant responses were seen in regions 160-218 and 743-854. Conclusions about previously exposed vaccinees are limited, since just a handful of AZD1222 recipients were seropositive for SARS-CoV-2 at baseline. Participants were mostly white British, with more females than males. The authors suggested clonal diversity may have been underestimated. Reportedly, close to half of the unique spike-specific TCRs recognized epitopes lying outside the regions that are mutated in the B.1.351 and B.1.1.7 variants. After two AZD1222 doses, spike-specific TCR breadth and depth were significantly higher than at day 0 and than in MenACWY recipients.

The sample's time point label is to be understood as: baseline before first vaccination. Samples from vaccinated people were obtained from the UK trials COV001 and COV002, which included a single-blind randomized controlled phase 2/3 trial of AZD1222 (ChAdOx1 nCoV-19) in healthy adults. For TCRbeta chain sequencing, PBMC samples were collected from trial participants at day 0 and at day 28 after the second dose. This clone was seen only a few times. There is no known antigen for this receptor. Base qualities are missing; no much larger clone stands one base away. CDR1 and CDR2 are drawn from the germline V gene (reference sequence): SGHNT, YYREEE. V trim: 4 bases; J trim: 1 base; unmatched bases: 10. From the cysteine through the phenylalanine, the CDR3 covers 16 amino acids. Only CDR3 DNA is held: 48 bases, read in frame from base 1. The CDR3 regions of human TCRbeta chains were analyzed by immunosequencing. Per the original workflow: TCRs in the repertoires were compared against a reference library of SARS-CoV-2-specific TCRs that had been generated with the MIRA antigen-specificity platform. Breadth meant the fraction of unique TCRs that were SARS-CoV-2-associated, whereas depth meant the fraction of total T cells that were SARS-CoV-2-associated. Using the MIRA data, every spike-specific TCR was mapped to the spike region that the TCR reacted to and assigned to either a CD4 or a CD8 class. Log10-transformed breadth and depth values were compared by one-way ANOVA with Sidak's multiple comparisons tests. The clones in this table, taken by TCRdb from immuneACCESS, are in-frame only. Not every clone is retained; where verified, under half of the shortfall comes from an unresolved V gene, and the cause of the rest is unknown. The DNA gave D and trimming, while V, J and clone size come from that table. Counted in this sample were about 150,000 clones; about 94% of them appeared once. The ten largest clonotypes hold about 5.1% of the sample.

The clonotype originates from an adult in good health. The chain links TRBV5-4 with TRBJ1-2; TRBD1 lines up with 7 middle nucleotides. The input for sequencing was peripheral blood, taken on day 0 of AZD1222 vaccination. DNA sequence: TGTGCCAGCAGCGGGTGGGACAGCTCAGTTAACTATGGCTACACCTTC. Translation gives CASSGWDSSVNYGYTF.